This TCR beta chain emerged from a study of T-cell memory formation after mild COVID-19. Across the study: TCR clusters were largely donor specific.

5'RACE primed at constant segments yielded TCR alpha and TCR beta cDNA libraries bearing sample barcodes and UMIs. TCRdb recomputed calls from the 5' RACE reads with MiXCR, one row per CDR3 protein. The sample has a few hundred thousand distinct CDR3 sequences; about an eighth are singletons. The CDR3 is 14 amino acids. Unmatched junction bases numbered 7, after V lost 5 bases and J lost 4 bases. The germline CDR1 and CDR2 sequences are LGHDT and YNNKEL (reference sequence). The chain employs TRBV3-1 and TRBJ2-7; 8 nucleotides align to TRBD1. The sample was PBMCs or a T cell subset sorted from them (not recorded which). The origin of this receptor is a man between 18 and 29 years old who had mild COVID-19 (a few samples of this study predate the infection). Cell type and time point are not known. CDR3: CASSSRDRSYEQYF. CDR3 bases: TGTGCCAGCAGCTCCCGGGACAGGTCATACGAGCAGTACTTC.